This TCR beta chain was recovered during a study of T cells after yellow fever vaccination. The CDR3 consists of 11 residues. V was shortened by 8 bases and J by 7 bases, with 11 bases between the two germline ends. CDR1 and CDR2 from the germline V gene are LNHDA and SQIVND (reference sequence). TCRdb analysed the 5' RACE reads with MiXCR anew, one entry per CDR3 protein. The table has 250,000 or so distinct CDR3 sequences, 3.6% seen once; the top ten hold approximately 18%. The sample consisted of PBMCs, taken 15 days after the yellow fever booster vaccination. The sequence was collected from a man between 18 and 29 years old who received the YFV17D yellow fever vaccine. The chain joins TRBV19 to TRBJ1-1; no clear D. The CDR3 nucleotides are TGTGCCAGTGGAAGGGCCAGTGAAGCTTTCTTT. As protein: CASGRASEAFF.